This passage covers 25 T cell receptor beta chains from one sample sequenced in a study of control samples from healthy donors and cancer patients. Repertoires were generated with immunoSEQ multiplex PCR, while TCRdb's copy carries only in-frame clones and drops some. The table has some 130,000 clones, around 88% seen once. Sequencing used blood. All receptors derive from a man aged 40-50 years in good health.

The V and J genes are TRBV24-1 and TRBJ1-5; the D is unclear. Germline CDR1 reads KGHDR; CDR2 reads SFDVKD. The CDR3 covers 14 residues. Trimming stripped 1 base from V and 1 base from J, with 4 bases between. The DNA of the CDR3 is TGTGCCACCAGTGATTTCCAAAGCAATCAGCCCCAGCATTTT. Residues: CATSDFQSNQPQHF.

This clone occurred once. The V and J genes are TRBV11-2 and TRBJ1-6; the D is unclear. Trimming shortened V by 3 bases and J by 8 bases, and 14 bases separated the two germline ends. The CDR3 runs to 15 residues. Germline CDR1 and CDR2: SGHAT and FQNNGV. DNA of the CDR3: TGTGCCAGCAGCTTCGGACGAGAGTTCCATTCACCCCTCCACTTT. As protein: CASSFGREFHSPLHF.

The chain recombines TRBV29-1 with TRBJ1-2, with a possible D match to TRBD1 (5 bases). The V end was cut by 5 bases, the J end by 5 bases, with 18 bases between. Per the germline V gene, CDR1 is SQVTM and CDR2 is ANQGSEA. This CDR3 is built from 14 residues. The CDR3 here is CSVIPGRVGYGYTF. CDR3 sequence (DNA): TGCAGCGTTATCCCCGGCAGGGTCGGGTATGGCTACACCTTC.

This clone was counted a few times. This chain uses TRBV6-2 or TRBV6-3 with TRBJ1-2; D possibly corresponds to TRBD1 (6 bases). Per the germline V gene, CDR1 is MNHEY and CDR2 is SVGEGT. Trimming pared 0 bases from V and 4 bases from J, leaving 12 bases between. The CDR3 is made up of 15 amino acids. CDR3 region: CASSYSTDRIYGYTF. As DNA, the CDR3 is TGTGCCAGCAGTTACTCTACGGACAGAATCTATGGCTACACCTTC.

The V and J genes are TRBV12-3 or TRBV12-4 and TRBJ1-1, with TRBD1 as a possible D gene (5 bases). This CDR3 is built from 13 residues. Trimming removed 2 bases from V and 6 bases from J, with 10 bases in between. CDR3 sequence reads: CASSLSTGAEAFF. The CDR3 DNA reads TGTGCCAGCAGTTTATCAACAGGCGCTGAAGCTTTCTTT.

This chain uses TRBV25-1 with TRBJ2-5; 7 bases match TRBD1. CDR1 is MGHDK and CDR2 is SYGVNS in the germline V gene. V lost 4 bases, J lost 5 bases, and 7 bases stayed unmatched. CDR3 length: 14 amino acids. The CDR3 bases are TGTGCCAGCAGTGTACACAGGGGAAGCGAGACCCAGTACTTC. Amino acid sequence: CASSVHRGSETQYF.

The sample holds one count of this clone. This chain joins TRBV15 and TRBJ1-5, with D maybe TRBD1 (5 bases). The germline gives CDR1 LNHNV, CDR2 YYDKDF (reference sequence). The CDR3 spans 14 residues. V gave up 0 bases and J gave up 4 bases, with 7 bases separating them. CDR3 in amino acids: CATSRDRENQPQHF. Written as DNA, the CDR3 is TGTGCCACCAGCAGAGACAGGGAAAATCAGCCCCAGCATTTT.

V usage is TRBV7-2 and J usage is TRBJ1-2, with no clear D. Trimming removed 2 bases from V and 8 bases from J, with 9 bases in between. The CDR3 has 12 residues. In germline, CDR1 is SGHTA, CDR2 FQGNSA. CDR3 sequence: CASSLMGSGYTF. The CDR3 nucleotides read TGTGCCAGCAGCTTAATGGGGAGCGGCTACACCTTC.

This clone was detected once. The junction differs from germline at one of its ends, possibly a read error. This chain links TRBV15 with TRBJ1-4, with 10 nucleotides matching TRBD1. The CDR3 runs 13 residues. The germline V gene encodes CDR1 LNHNV and CDR2 YYDKDF (reference sequence). CDR3 DNA sequence: TGTGCCACCAGCACCAGACAGGGGGCCATTGCCCGATTT. Protein product: CATSTRQGAIARF.

The chain couples TRBV24-1 to TRBJ2-1; D ambiguous. CDR3 length: 15 residues. Germline V gene lookup returns CDR1 KGHDR and CDR2 SFDVKD. Trimming took 4 bases from V and 5 from J, leaving 14 bases between them. The DNA of the CDR3 is TGTGCCACCAGTGACCCCGCGAGTCTTGACAATGAGCAGTTCTTC. This translates into CATSDPASLDNEQFF.

This rearrangement joins TRBV5-1 to TRBJ1-2; D may be TRBD1 (5 bases). CDR3 length: 13 residues. V lost 0 bases and J lost 8, with 11 bases in between. Germline CDR1 and CDR2: SGHRS and YFSETQ. In nucleotides, the CDR3 is TGCGCCAGCAGCTTGGCCGGTAGGGGCGGCTACACCTTC. Its protein is CASSLAGRGGYTF.

The chain has TRBV7-9 and TRBJ2-7; 7 bases match TRBD1. The CDR3 length is 13 residues. The V segment lost 4 bases and the J segment 3 bases; nucleotides outside the gene matches: 3. Germline values: CDR1 SEHNR, CDR2 FQNEAQ (reference sequence). CDR3 DNA: TGTGCCAGCAGCTCCGGGACAGACTACGAGCAGTACTTC. Protein sequence: CASSSGTDYEQYF.

J is TRBJ2-3 and V is TRBV5-5; 12 bases align to TRBD1. Germline CDR1 and CDR2: SGHKS and YYEKEE (reference sequence). V lost 4 bases to trimming and J lost 2 bases; unmatched junction nucleotides: 14. This CDR3 region has 19 residues. CDR3 nucleotide sequence: TGTGCCAGCAGCCCCGGGACAGGGGGCGTAAGGGCCCACACAGATACGCAGTATTTT. This encodes CASSPGTGGVRAHTDTQYF.

In this sample, this clone is medium-sized. The chain recombines TRBV19 with TRBJ1-5; tentatively, D is TRBD1 (5 bases). With 4 bases removed from V and 2 bases from J, the gap between germline ends came to 12 bases. CDR1 and CDR2 (germline): LNHDA, SQIVND (reference sequence). CDR3 length: 15 amino acids. CDR3 sequence (DNA): TGTGCCAGTAGTACAGGGAACTATGGCAATCAGCCCCAGCATTTT. Its protein product is CASSTGNYGNQPQHF.

The V gene is TRBV5-8, the J gene TRBJ1-5; maybe TRBD1 (6 bases). Germline CDR1 SGHTS, CDR2 YDEGEE. V dropped 4 bases and J dropped 5 bases, with 13 bases sitting between them. This CDR3 is built from 14 residues. The chain's CDR3 is CASSLRGGYQPQHF. In DNA, the CDR3 is TGTGCCAGCAGCCTCAGGGGCGGATATCAGCCCCAGCATTTT.

The chain combines TRBV7-8 with TRBJ2-6, with D uncertain. The CDR3 runs 16 residues. CDR1 is SGHVS, CDR2 FQNEAQ, per germline. Trimming took 1 base from V and 0 from J, leaving 7 bases between them. The CDR3 loop is CASSLVGSSGANVLTF. As DNA, the CDR3 is TGTGCCAGCAGCTTAGTAGGTAGCTCTGGGGCCAACGTCCTGACTTTC.

The chain employs TRBV10-3 and TRBJ2-1, with D possibly being TRBD1 (6 bases). Deletions cut 0 bases from V and 0 bases from J, with 9 bases between. Germline loops: CDR1 ENHRY, CDR2 SYGVKD. The length of the CDR3 is 16 residues. CDR3 sequence: CAISESGGSSYNEQFF. CDR3 in DNA: TGTGCCATCAGTGAGTCAGGGGGAAGCTCCTACAATGAGCAGTTCTTC.

V usage is TRBV24-1 and J usage is TRBJ1-4, with a weak D call TRBD1 (5 bases). Germline values: CDR1 KGHDR, CDR2 SFDVKD. With 2 bases removed from V and 8 bases from J, the gap between germline ends came to 17 bases. The CDR3 runs 16 residues. CDR3 protein: CATSDSGANSREKLFF. The CDR3 region has the DNA TGTGCCACCAGTGATTCTGGGGCAAACTCGCGAGAAAAACTGTTTTTT.

The chain has TRBV5-4 and TRBJ2-3; TRBD1 might be the D (6 bases). CDR3 length: 15 residues. Per germline, CDR1 SGHNT and CDR2 YYREEE (reference sequence). The V and J ends lost 4 bases and 4 bases respectively, with 16 bases between them. The DNA of the CDR3 is TGTGCCAGCAGCAGGGACATCGGTGGAGCAGATACGCAGTATTTT. It codes for CASSRDIGGADTQYF.

The V and J genes are TRBV30 and TRBJ1-4; 7 nucleotides agree with TRBD1. Germline CDR1 GTSNPN, CDR2 SVGIG (reference sequence). CDR3 length: 16 residues. V was clipped by 2 bases and J by 4 bases; unmatched bases: 10. CDR3 sequence reads: CAWSPIWTGLNEKLFF. The CDR3 nucleotides read TGTGCCTGGAGTCCAATCTGGACAGGCCTTAATGAAAAACTGTTTTTT.

The V gene is TRBV9, the J gene TRBJ1-4; 8 bases match TRBD1. The V segment lost 4 bases and the J segment 6 bases; nucleotides outside the gene matches: 11. The germline CDR1 and CDR2 sequences are SGDLS and YYNGEE. This CDR3 comprises 16 residues. CDR3 sequence (DNA): TGTGCCAGCAGCAACAAAGGACAGGGTGGGGATGAAAAACTGTTTTTT. Its protein product is CASSNKGQGGDEKLFF.

V is TRBV5-1 and J is TRBJ2-4; perhaps D is TRBD1 or TRBD2 (5 bases each). Trimming left V 1 base short and J 2 bases short, with 13 bases between. Germline-derived CDR1 and CDR2 are SGHRS and YFSETQ. CDR3 length: 16 residues. CDR3 residues: CASSLMTQGPKNIQYF. CDR3 nucleotides: TGCGCCAGCAGCTTGATGACTCAGGGACCCAAAAACATTCAGTACTTC.

The chain is built from TRBV12-3 or TRBV12-4 and TRBJ1-1; 9 nucleotides line up with TRBD1. This CDR3 is 13 amino acids long. V lost 4 bases, J lost 4 bases, and 1 base stayed unmatched. The CDR3 loop is CASSSTGGTEAFF. The CDR3 coding sequence is TGTGCCAGCAGTTCGACAGGGGGCACTGAAGCTTTCTTT.

This clone was recorded once. The chain is built from TRBV9 and TRBJ1-2, with 12 bases matching TRBD1. The CDR3 length is 19 residues. Trimming removed 3 bases from V and 0 bases from J; junction bases left unmatched: 12. Per the germline V gene, CDR1 is SGDLS and CDR2 is YYNGEE. CDR3 DNA: TGTGCCAGCAGCGCTAATTTGGGACAGGGGGCTGTAGCTAACTATGGCTACACCTTC. Translated: CASSANLGQGAVANYGYTF.

As for this clone: Other DNA variants within this sample encode the same CDR3. The gene calls are TRBV30 and TRBJ1-2, with TRBD1 matching over 8 bases. V dropped 4 bases and J dropped 5; count of bases not matched to a gene: 3. Germline V lookup: CDR1 GTSNPN, CDR2 SVGIG (reference sequence). The CDR3 contains 12 residues. For the CDR3, the DNA is TGTGCCTGGAACAGGGGGAGGTATGGCTACACCTTC. Translating gives CAWNRGRYGYTF.